A selection of T cell receptor beta chains follows, all from one sample in a study of T cell repertoires in cytomegalovirus infection. MiXCR, applied by TCRdb to the reads, yields one record per CDR3 protein. Among around 630,000 distinct CDR3 sequences listed, 20% to 25% were seen once. Input material: CD8+ T cells from PBMCs. All receptors come from a human donor in good health (CMV status not recorded). Some clones in this sample may be carry-over from other donors' samples. Both conserved end residues are part of each CDR3. D genes are given only for firm matches. A clone size is listed for some rows: how often the clone was seen (once, few, many), or a class if it is expanded.

J gene,clone size,V gene,D gene,CDR3 DNA,CDR3 protein
TRBJ1-4,many,TRBV7-2,.,TGTGCCAGCAGCTTATCAGCCCTGCTCGATGAAAAACTGTTTTTT,CASSLSALLDEKLFF
TRBJ1-1,many,TRBV5-1,TRBD1,TGCGCCAGCAGAGGGACAGGGGTAACTGAAGCTTTCTTT,CASRGTGVTEAFF
TRBJ2-7,.,TRBV20-1,TRBD1,TGCAGTGCTAGAGAATTCGACAGGGGTTCCTCCTACGAGCAGTACTTC,CSAREFDRGSSYEQYF
TRBJ2-1,.,TRBV4-3,TRBD1,TGCGCCAGCAGCCAAGAAGGGGGCGCAGTGAATGAGCAGTTCTTC,CASSQEGGAVNEQFF
TRBJ2-1,.,TRBV19,.,TGTGCCAGTACCCGACGGGGGAGCTCCTACAATGAGCAGTTCTTC,CASTRRGSSYNEQFF
TRBJ2-7,few,TRBV5-6,.,TGTGCCAGCCGGGGAGAAACCTCCTACGAGCAGTACTTC,CASRGETSYEQYF
TRBJ1-1,.,TRBV18,.,TGTGCCAGCTCACCGCCGCTGTACCGGGGCAACACTGAAGCTTTCTTT,CASSPPLYRGNTEAFF
TRBJ1-2,.,TRBV7-4,TRBD1,TGTGCCAGCAGCCCTCAGGGGGCCTGGGATGGCTACACCTTC,CASSPQGAWDGYTF
TRBJ1-6,few,TRBV7-3,TRBD1,TGTGCCAGCAGCAGTACCCGACAGGGTGGGTCACCCCTCCACTTT,CASSSTRQGGSPLHF
TRBJ2-6,.,TRBV2,.,TGTGCCAGCAGTGTGCAGTATGGGGCCAACGTCCTGACTTTC,CASSVQYGANVLTF
TRBJ1-1,.,TRBV4-3,.,TGCGCCAGCAGCCAAAGGGGGAGCACTGAAGCTTTCTTT,CASSQRGSTEAFF
TRBJ2-6,few,TRBV10-2,.,TGCGCCAGCGCCGTCGGCAGGGGCGCTTGGGACGTCCTGACTTTC,CASAVGRGAWDVLTF
TRBJ1-3,many,TRBV7-8,.,TGTGCCAGCAGCTCGGGGGGCGATCCTGGAAACACCATATATTTT,CASSSGGDPGNTIYF
TRBJ2-7,many,TRBV7-9,.,TGTGCCAGCAGACCAGCAGGGGCGTACGAGCAGTACTTC,CASRPAGAYEQYF
TRBJ2-3,.,TRBV5-4,.,TGTGCCAGCAGCTTCCTCAGTCCCACAGATACGCAGTATTTT,CASSFLSPTDTQYF
TRBJ2-1,few,TRBV5-1,.,TGCGCCAGCAGCTTGGTGGTATTGCATGAGCAGTTCTTC,CASSLVVLHEQFF
TRBJ1-1,few,TRBV19,.,TGTGCCAGTAGTATATGGGACACTGAAGCTTTCTTT,CASSIWDTEAFF
TRBJ1-2,.,TRBV25-1,.,TGTGCCAGCAGTGAATACGGAGGGGCCTATGGCTACACCTTC,CASSEYGGAYGYTF
TRBJ2-5,few,TRBV7-6,.,TGTGCCAGCATCGAACTGCCTCCCTCTCGGTCAGCAGTAGAGACCCAGTACTTC,CASIELPPSRSAVETQYF
TRBJ1-2,.,TRBV2,.,TGTGCCAGGAACTCCAGGGCTAACTATGGCTACACCTTC,CARNSRANYGYTF
TRBJ2-1,few,TRBV28,TRBD2,TGTGCCAGCACCATTTACGTTGGACTAGCGGGGACCAATGAGCAGTTCTTC,CASTIYVGLAGTNEQFF
TRBJ1-2,few,TRBV2,TRBD1,TGTGCCAGCAGTGAAGCGGCAGGGGGCGCGAGGGGCTACACCTTC,CASSEAAGGARGYTF
TRBJ2-3,few,TRBV28,.,TGTGCCAGCATGGTGCCGTGGCGAGATACGCAGTATTTT,CASMVPWRDTQYF
TRBJ2-6,few,TRBV7-6,.,TGTGCCAGCAGCTTAGCGTCTCCAGCCTCTGGGGCCAACGTCCTGACTTTC,CASSLASPASGANVLTF
TRBJ1-4,.,TRBV28,TRBD1,TGTGCCAGCGGTTCGGGACAGGGCAGCGAAAAACTGTTTTTT,CASGSGQGSEKLFF
TRBJ2-2,.,TRBV4-3,.,TGCGCCAGCAGCCAAGTATGGGCAGGGGAGGACGGGGAGCTGTTTTTT,CASSQVWAGEDGELFF
TRBJ1-1,few,TRBV5-4,.,TGTGCCAGCAGCCTGAAGGGGGGTTCTGAAGCTTTCTTT,CASSLKGGSEAFF
TRBJ1-4,few,TRBV6-5,TRBD1,TGTGCCAGCAGTTTTTATAGGGGGCATGAAAAACTGTTTTTT,CASSFYRGHEKLFF
TRBJ1-4,.,TRBV6-6,.,TGTGCCAGCAGTTACAGCTGGGAGACTATTGAAAAACTGTTTTTT,CASSYSWETIEKLFF
TRBJ1-2,.,TRBV2,.,TGTGCCAGCACCGACCAGGGTGTCTATGGCTACACCTTC,CASTDQGVYGYTF
TRBJ1-1,.,TRBV7-9,.,TGTGCCAGCAGCTTTATCCAGGGTGCCCTCAACACTGAAGCTTTCTTT,CASSFIQGALNTEAFF
TRBJ2-3,few,TRBV24-1,.,TGTGCCACCAGTGTAGCTAACACAGATACGCAGTATTTT,CATSVANTDTQYF
TRBJ1-5,few,TRBV7-2,TRBD1,TGTGCCAGCAGCGGACAACAGGGGGCTTCCTGGCCCCAGCATTTT,CASSGQQGASWPQHF
TRBJ2-5,.,TRBV7-9,.,TGTGCCAGCAGCCGCTCTGGGGTAGACTTAAGGAAGACCCAGTACTTC,CASSRSGVDLRKTQYF